This T cell receptor (beta chain) was sequenced during a study of blood T cell repertoires in COVID-19. Study at large: PBMCs, B-cell-depleted T cells, or T cells were the source of the cDNA or gDNA that made up the material.

Germline trimming cut 1 base from V and 3 bases from J; bases unmatched to any gene: 9. The germline V gene encodes CDR1 PRHDT and CDR2 FYEKMQ (reference sequence). This CDR3 region has 17 residues. Per the authors' pipeline: Amplification with reference gene primers provided the estimates of nucleated cell counts. Measured with immunoSEQ multiplex PCR; TCRdb has only the in-frame clones, and not every one. V and J calls and clone size are given by that table; D and trimming were obtained from the DNA. The repertoire holds 120,000 or so clones, 70% to 90% seen once, with 4.5% to 5% in the top ten. The sequence was obtained from a human donor in a cohort sampled during active COVID-19. The chain is built from TRBV13 and TRBJ2-7; 10 positions match TRBD1. The sample consisted of peripheral blood. CDR3 in amino acids: CASSLEQLRDRGYEQYF. The CDR3 DNA sequence: TGTGCCAGCAGCTTAGAGCAGTTGAGGGACAGGGGCTACGAGCAGTACTTC.